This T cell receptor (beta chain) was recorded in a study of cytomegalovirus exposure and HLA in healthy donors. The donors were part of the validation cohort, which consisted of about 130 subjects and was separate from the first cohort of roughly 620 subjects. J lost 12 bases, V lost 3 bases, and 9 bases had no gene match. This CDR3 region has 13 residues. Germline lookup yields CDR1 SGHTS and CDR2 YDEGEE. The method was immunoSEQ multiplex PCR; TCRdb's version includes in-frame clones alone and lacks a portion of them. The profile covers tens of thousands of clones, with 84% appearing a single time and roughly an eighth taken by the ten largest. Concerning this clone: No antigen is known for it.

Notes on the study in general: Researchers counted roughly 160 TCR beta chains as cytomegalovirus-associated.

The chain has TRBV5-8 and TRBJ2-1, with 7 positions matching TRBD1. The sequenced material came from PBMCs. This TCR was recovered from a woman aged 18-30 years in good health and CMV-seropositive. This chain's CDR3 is CASSYTTGKGQFF. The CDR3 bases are TGTGCCAGCAGCTACACGACAGGGAAGGGGCAGTTCTTC.